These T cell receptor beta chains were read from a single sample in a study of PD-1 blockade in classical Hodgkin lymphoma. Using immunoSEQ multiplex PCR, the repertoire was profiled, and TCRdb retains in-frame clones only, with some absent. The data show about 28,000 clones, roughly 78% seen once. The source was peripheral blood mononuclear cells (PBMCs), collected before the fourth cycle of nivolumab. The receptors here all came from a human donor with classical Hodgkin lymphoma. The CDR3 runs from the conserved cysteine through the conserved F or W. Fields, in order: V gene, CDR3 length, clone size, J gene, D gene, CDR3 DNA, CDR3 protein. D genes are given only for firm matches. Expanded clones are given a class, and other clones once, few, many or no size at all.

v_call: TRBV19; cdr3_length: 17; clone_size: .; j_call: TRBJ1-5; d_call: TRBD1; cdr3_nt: TGTGCCAGTAGTTTAACCCTAGGGACAGGGGGCAATCAGCCCCAGCATTTT; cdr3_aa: CASSLTLGTGGNQPQHF
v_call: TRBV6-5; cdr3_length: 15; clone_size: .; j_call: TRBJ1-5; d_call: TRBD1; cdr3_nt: TGTGCCAGCAGTTACTCCAGGGGGCTTAATCAGCCCCAGCATTTT; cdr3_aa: CASSYSRGLNQPQHF
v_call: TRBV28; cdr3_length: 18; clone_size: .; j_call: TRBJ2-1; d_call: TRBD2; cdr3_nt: TGTGCCAGCAGTGGAAGGACTAGCGGGAGAACTCCCTACAATGAGCAGTTCTTC; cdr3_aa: CASSGRTSGRTPYNEQFF
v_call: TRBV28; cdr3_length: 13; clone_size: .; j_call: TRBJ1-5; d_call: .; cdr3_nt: TGTGCCAGCAGGTCAGGGATTTTTCAGCCCCAGCATTTT; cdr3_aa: CASRSGIFQPQHF
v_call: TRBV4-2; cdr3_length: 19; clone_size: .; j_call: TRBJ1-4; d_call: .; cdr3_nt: TGTGCCAGCAGCCAAAGGACAGAAGGGGTAGTTGCAACTAATGAAAAACTGTTTTTT; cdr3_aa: CASSQRTEGVVATNEKLFF
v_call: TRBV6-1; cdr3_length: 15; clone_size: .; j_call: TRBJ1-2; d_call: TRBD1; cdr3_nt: TGTGCCAGCAGTGAAGGGGGAGGGGGCCACTATGGCTACACCTTC; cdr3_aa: CASSEGGGGHYGYTF
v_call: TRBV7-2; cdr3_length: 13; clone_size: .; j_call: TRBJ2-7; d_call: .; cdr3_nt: TGTGCCAGCAGCGTAGACAGCTCCTACGAGCAGTACTTC; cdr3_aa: CASSVDSSYEQYF
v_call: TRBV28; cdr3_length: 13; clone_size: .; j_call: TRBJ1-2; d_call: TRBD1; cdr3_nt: TGTGCCAGCAGTTTATTAGGGGGCGGGGGCTACACCTTC; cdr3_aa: CASSLLGGGGYTF
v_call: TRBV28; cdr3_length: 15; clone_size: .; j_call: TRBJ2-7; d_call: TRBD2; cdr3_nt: TGTGCCAGCACTGCACTCCCTAGCGGGATCGGCGAGCAGTACTTC; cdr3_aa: CASTALPSGIGEQYF
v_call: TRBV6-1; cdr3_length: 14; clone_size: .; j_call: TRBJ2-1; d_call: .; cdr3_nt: TGTGCCAGCATTAAGAGCCAGGGTCGGAATGAGCAGTTCTTC; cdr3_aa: CASIKSQGRNEQFF
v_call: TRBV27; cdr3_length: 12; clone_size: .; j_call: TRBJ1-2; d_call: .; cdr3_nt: TGTGCCAGCAGTTTTGCGGAAGGAGGGGGCACCTTC; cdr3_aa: CASSFAEGGGTF
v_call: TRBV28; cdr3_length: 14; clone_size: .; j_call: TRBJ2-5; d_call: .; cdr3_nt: TGTGCCAGCAGTTTGATCCCTCGGGGAGAGACCCAGTACTTC; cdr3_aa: CASSLIPRGETQYF
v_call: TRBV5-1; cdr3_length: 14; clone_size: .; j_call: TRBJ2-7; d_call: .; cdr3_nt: TGCGCCAGCAGCTCCGGGACGGCGACCTACGAGCAGTACTTC; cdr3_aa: CASSSGTATYEQYF
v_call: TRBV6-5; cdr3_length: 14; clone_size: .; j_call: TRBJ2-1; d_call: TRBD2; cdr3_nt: TGTGCCAGCAGTTCTAGCGGGCGTACTAATGAGCAGTTCTTC; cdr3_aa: CASSSSGRTNEQFF
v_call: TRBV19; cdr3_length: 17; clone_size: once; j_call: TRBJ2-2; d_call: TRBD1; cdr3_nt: TGTGCCAGTAGTATACGTACCGGGACAGGGGTCCCCGGGGAGCTGTTTTTT; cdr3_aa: CASSIRTGTGVPGELFF
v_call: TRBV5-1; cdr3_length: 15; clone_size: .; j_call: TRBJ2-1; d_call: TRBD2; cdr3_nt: TGCGCCAGCAGCGAAGGGACTAGCGGATACAATGAGCAGTTCTTC; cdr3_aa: CASSEGTSGYNEQFF
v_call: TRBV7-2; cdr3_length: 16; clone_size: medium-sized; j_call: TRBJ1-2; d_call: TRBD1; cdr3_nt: TGTGCCAGCAGCGTAGAGGGGGGGCGAGGGGGCAGTGGCTACACCTTC; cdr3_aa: CASSVEGGRGGSGYTF
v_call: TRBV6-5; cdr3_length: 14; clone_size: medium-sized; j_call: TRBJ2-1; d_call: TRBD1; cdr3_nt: TGTGCCAGCAGTTACTCGACAGGGTACAATGAGCAGTTCTTC; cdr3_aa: CASSYSTGYNEQFF
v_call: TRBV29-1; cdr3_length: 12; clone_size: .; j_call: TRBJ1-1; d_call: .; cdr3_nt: TGCAGCGCCGTCACACGCCAGGCAGAAGCTTTCTTT; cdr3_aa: CSAVTRQAEAFF
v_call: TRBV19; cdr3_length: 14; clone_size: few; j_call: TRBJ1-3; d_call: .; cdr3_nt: TGTGCCAGTAGTATCAGCGGGGCTGGAAACACCATATATTTT; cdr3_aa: CASSISGAGNTIYF
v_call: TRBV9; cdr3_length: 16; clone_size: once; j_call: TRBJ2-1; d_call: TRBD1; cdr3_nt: TGTGCCAGCAGCATACAGGACAGGAGCTCCTACAATGAGCAGTTCTTC; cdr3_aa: CASSIQDRSSYNEQFF
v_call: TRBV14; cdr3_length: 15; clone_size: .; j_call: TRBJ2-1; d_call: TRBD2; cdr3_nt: TGTGCCAGCAGCCGCCTTGGGGGGGCCTACAATGAGCAGTTCTTC; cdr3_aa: CASSRLGGAYNEQFF
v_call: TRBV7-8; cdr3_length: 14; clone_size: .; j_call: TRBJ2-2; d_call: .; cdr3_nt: TGTGCCAGCAGCACTACCCCAGGGGACCGGGAGCTGTTTTTT; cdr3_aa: CASSTTPGDRELFF
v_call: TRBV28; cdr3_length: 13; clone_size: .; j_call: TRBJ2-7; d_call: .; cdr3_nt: TGTGCCAGCAGTCCCCTCTTAGGGCACGAGCAGTACTTC; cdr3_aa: CASSPLLGHEQYF
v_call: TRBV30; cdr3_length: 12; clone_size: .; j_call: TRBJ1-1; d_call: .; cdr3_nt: TGTGCCGGGAGGGTAATGAACACTGAAGCTTTCTTT; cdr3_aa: CAGRVMNTEAFF
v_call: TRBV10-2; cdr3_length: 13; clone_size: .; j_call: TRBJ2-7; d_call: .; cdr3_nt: TGCGCCAGCAGGCCGGGCCCACAAGGCGAGCAGTACTTC; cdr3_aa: CASRPGPQGEQYF
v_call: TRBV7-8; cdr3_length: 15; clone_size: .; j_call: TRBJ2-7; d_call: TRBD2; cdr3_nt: TGTGCCAGCAGCTTAGTTGGGGGAGGGCCCTACGAGCAGTACTTC; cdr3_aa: CASSLVGGGPYEQYF
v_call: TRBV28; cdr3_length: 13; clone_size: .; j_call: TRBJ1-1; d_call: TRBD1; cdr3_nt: TGTGCCAGCCAGGGACAGGGGGCAATTGAAGCTTTCTTT; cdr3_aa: CASQGQGAIEAFF
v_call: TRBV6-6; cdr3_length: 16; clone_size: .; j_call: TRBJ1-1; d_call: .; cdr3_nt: TGTGCCAGCAGTTACTCGGCAGGGGTGAAGAACACTGAAGCTTTCTTT; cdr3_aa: CASSYSAGVKNTEAFF